One sample yielded the 14 T cell receptor beta chains listed below, sequenced in a study of human T cells and chemical hapten exposure. TCRdb reprocessed the RACE reads with MiXCR, giving one entry per CDR3 protein. The table includes more than 300,000 distinct CDR3 sequences, around 5.5% detected once. The time point: pre-sensitization, week 0. Treatment specified: therapeutic diphenylcyclopropenone sensitization with weekly scalp DPC. Sequencing was performed on whole blood, taken in connection with sensitization to the hapten diphenylcyclopropenone (DPC). The receptors come from a woman between 18 and 30 years old with alopecia areata. Some clones in this sample may be carry-over from other donors' samples.

This clonotype was found a few times. J is TRBJ1-2 and V is TRBV27; D unresolved. Germline loops: CDR1 MNHEY, CDR2 SMNVEV (reference sequence). This CDR3 comprises 14 residues. V was pared by 4 bases and J by 0 bases, with 9 bases between. Here the CDR3 DNA reads TGTGCCAGCAGTTCCCTAGTCTCTAACTATGGCTACACCTTC. Its protein is CASSSLVSNYGYTF.

This clonotype came up many times. The chain recombines TRBV27 with TRBJ1-1; TRBD1 matches 9 bases. J gave up 8 bases and V 8 bases, and 3 bases lay outside the gene matches. The germline V gene encodes CDR1 MNHEY and CDR2 SMNVEV (reference sequence). The CDR3 is 11 residues long. CDR3 nucleotides: TGTGCCAGCGCGGACAGGGGCGAAGCTTTCTTT. The encoded protein is CASADRGEAFF.

Ten or more counts support this clonotype. This chain uses TRBV10-3 with TRBJ2-3; D is undetermined. Germline loops: CDR1 ENHRY, CDR2 SYGVKD. V lost 6 bases to trimming and J lost 2 bases, with 12 bases between them. The CDR3 is made up of 14 amino acids. CDR3 residues: CAISLKDHTDTQYF. The CDR3 DNA reads TGTGCCATCAGCCTAAAGGACCACACAGATACGCAGTATTTT.

This clonotype appeared many times. J is TRBJ1-2 and V is TRBV28, with TRBD1 matching 11 bases. There are 14 residues in the CDR3. V lost 6 bases, J lost 3 bases, and 3 bases stayed unmatched. Germline assignment: CDR1 MDHEN and CDR2 SYDVKM. CDR3 sequence reads: CASRRTGGDYGYTF. The CDR3 coding sequence is TGTGCCAGCAGACGGACAGGGGGCGACTATGGCTACACCTTC.

This chain uses TRBV3-1 with TRBJ2-3; tentatively, D is TRBD1 or TRBD2 (5 bases each). The germline V gene has CDR1 LGHDT and CDR2 YNNKEL (reference sequence). The CDR3 length is 21 residues. Between the trimmed V and J ends, which lost 0 bases and 2 bases, there was a span of 27 bases. This CDR3 reads CASSQDWDPRGSSGLTDTQYF. The CDR3 DNA follows: TGTGCCAGCAGCCAAGATTGGGACCCAAGGGGAAGCTCCGGACTCACAGATACGCAGTATTTT.

The J gene is TRBJ1-1, the V gene TRBV7-9; tentatively, D is TRBD1 (6 bases). The CDR3 is made up of 11 amino acids. Germline V gene data show CDR1 as SEHNR and CDR2 as FQNEAQ (reference sequence). V lost 1 base and J lost 11, with 8 bases in between. CDR3 in amino acids: CASSLEQGAFF. The CDR3 nucleotides are TGTGCCAGCAGCTTAGAGCAGGGGGCTTTCTTT.

In its sample, this clonotype was seen many times. This chain joins TRBV15 and TRBJ2-4; 7 nucleotides match TRBD1. This CDR3 is built from 13 residues. The germline V gene encodes CDR1 LNHNV and CDR2 YYDKDF (reference sequence). The ends lost 8 bases at V and 7 bases at J; junction bases unmatched: 8. The CDR3 DNA follows: TGTGCCACCCAACCCGAGACAGGGAACATTCAGTACTTC. It specifies CATQPETGNIQYF.

This clonotype was found a few times. The V and J genes are TRBV29-1 and TRBJ2-3; D gene uncertain. This CDR3 has 13 amino acids. Germline values: CDR1 SQVTM, CDR2 ANQGSEA. Trimming took off 4 bases at V and 4 bases at J, with 12 bases between the two ends. DNA for the CDR3: TGCAGCGTTGTCGTGAATGCGGCAGATACGCAGTATTTT. Its translation: CSVVVNAADTQYF.

This clonotype has more than one count but fewer than ten. The CDR3 DNA is TGTGCCAGCAGCCCCCTCGCCCCGACTAGCTGGTTACAGTTCTTC. This translates into CASSPLAPTSWLQFF. The rearrangement uses TRBV11-2 and TRBJ2-1; 7 bases agree with TRBD2. The V segment lost 5 bases and the J segment 13 bases; nucleotides outside the gene matches: 17. The CDR3 covers 15 residues. From germline, CDR1 is SGHAT and CDR2 FQNNGV.

This clonotype was seen a handful of times. This sequence joins TRBV6-2 or TRBV6-3 and TRBJ2-3, with 7 bases fitting TRBD1. Germline lookup yields CDR1 MNHEY and CDR2 SVGEGT. The CDR3 loop spans 15 amino acids. V trimming: 2 bases; J trimming: 6 bases; junction bases outside the gene matches: 8. This CDR3 reads CASSYHTGEQDTQYF. The CDR3 nucleotides read TGTGCCAGCAGTTACCATACAGGGGAGCAGGATACGCAGTATTTT.

This clonotype has just a few counts. The chain has TRBV6-6 and TRBJ1-5, with TRBD1 identical over 10 bases. The ends lost 4 bases at V and 9 bases at J; junction bases unmatched: 12. This CDR3 comprises 16 residues. Per germline, CDR1 MNHNY and CDR2 SVGAGI (reference sequence). CDR3 coding DNA: TGTGCCAGCAGTTCCGGGACAGGGGAGGGCAAATGGCCCCAGCATTTT. It translates to CASSSGTGEGKWPQHF.

The sample holds many counts of this clonotype. The chain uses TRBV6-6 and TRBJ1-3, with unresolved D. The CDR3 loop spans 16 amino acids. Germline V gene lookup returns CDR1 MNHNY and CDR2 SVGAGI (reference sequence). Trimming removed 2 bases from V and 0 bases from J, with 11 bases in between. In DNA, the CDR3 is TGTGCCAGCAGTTACGAAGGGAGCCTCTCTGGAAACACCATATATTTT. Protein sequence: CASSYEGSLSGNTIYF.

There are many counts of this clonotype. The DNA of the CDR3 is TGTGCCAGCAGCCCCTCAGGGGGCACCTATAATTCACCCCTCCACTTT. Translation: CASSPSGGTYNSPLHF. V usage is TRBV3-1 and J usage is TRBJ1-6; the match to TRBD1 covers 8 bases. Germline trimming cut 4 bases from V and 2 bases from J; bases unmatched to any gene: 4. Looked up from germline, CDR1 is LGHDT and CDR2 is YNNKEL (reference sequence). The CDR3 has 16 amino acids.

This rearrangement joins TRBV14 to TRBJ2-7; no clear D gene. Trimming took 2 bases from V and 2 from J, leaving 25 bases between them. The CDR3 has 19 residues. Germline-derived CDR1 and CDR2 are SGHDN and FVKESK. CDR3 DNA: TGTGCCAGCAGCCAACCGGCGAAGGTGTTGGCTCGCGTTCCCTACGAGCAGTACTTC. The encoded protein is CASSQPAKVLARVPYEQYF.